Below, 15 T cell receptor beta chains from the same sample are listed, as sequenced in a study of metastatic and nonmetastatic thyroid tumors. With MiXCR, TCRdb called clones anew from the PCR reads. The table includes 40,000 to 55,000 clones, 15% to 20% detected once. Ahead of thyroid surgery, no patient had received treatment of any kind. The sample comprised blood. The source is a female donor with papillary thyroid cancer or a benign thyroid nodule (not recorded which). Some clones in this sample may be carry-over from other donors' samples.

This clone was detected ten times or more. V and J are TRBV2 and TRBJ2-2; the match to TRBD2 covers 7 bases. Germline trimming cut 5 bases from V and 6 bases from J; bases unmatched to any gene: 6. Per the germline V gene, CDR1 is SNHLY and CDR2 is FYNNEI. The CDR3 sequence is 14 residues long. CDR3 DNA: TGTGCCAGCAGTTTTCGACTAGCCGCCGGGGAGCTGTTTTTT. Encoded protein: CASSFRLAAGELFF.

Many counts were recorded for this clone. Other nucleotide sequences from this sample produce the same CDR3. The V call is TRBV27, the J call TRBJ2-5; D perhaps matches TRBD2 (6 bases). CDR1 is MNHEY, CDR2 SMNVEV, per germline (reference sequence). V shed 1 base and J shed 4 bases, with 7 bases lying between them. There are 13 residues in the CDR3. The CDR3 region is CASSLWGGETQYF. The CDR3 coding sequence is TGTGCCAGCAGTTTATGGGGAGGAGAGACCCAGTACTTC.

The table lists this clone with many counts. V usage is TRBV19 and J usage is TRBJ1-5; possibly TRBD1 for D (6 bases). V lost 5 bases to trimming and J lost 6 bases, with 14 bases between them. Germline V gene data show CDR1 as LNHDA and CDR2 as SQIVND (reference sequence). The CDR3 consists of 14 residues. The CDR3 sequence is CASSWGAQGQPQHF. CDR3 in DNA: TGTGCCAGTAGTTGGGGGGCGCAAGGTCAGCCCCAGCATTTT. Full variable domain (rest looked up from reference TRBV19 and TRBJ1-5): DGGITQSPKYLFRKEGQNVTLSCEQNLNHDAMYWYRQDPGQGLRLIYYSQIVNDFQKGDIAEGYSVSREKKESFPLTVTSAQKNPTAFYLCASSWGAQGQPQHFGDGTRLSIL.

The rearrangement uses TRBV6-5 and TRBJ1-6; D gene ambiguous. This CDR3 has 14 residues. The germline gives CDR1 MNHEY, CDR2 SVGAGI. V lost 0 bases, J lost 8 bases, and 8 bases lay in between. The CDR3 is CASSYSPEDSPLHF. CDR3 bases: TGTGCCAGCAGTTACTCGCCAGAAGATTCACCCCTCCACTTT.

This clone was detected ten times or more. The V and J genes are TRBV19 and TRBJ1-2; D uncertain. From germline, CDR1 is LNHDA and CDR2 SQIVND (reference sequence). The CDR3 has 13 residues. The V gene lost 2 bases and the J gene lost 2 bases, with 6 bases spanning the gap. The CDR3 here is CASSINRNYGYTF. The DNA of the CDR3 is TGTGCCAGTAGTATAAACCGAAACTATGGCTACACCTTC.

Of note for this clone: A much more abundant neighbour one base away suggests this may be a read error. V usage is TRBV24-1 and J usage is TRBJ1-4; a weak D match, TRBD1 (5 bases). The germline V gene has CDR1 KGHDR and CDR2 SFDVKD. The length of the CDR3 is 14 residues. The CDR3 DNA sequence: TGTGTCACCAGCGGGACGGCCAATAATGAAAAACTGTTTTTT. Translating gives CVTSGTANNEKLFF.

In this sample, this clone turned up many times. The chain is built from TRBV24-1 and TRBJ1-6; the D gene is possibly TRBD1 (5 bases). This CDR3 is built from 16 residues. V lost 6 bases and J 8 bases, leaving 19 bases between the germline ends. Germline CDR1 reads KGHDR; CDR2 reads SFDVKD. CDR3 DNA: TGTGCCACCAGTCGCAACCTACAGGACGGGGATTCACCCCTCCACTTT. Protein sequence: CATSRNLQDGDSPLHF.

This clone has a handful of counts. The CDR3 sequence is CASGLGTFQETQYF. CDR3 DNA sequence: TGTGCCAGCGGCCTGGGGACATTCCAAGAGACCCAGTACTTC. V usage is TRBV6-1 and J usage is TRBJ2-5, with TRBD1 as a possible D gene (6 bases). This CDR3 is built from 14 residues. V lost 8 bases and J 1 base, leaving 14 bases between the germline ends. Germline V gives CDR1 MNHNS, CDR2 SASEGT.

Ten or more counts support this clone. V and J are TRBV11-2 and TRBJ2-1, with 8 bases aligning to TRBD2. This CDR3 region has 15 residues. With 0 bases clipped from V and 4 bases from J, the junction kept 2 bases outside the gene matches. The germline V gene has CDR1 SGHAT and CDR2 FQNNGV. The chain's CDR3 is CASSLETSAYNEQFF. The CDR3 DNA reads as TGTGCCAGCAGCTTAGAGACTAGCGCTTACAATGAGCAGTTCTTC.

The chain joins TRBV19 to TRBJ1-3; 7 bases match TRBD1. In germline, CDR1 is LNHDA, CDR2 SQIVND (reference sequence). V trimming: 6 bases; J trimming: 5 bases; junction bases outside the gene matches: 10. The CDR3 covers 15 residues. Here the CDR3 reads CASSETWDSRNTIYF. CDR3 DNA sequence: TGTGCCAGTAGCGAGACCTGGGACAGTCGAAACACCATATATTTT.

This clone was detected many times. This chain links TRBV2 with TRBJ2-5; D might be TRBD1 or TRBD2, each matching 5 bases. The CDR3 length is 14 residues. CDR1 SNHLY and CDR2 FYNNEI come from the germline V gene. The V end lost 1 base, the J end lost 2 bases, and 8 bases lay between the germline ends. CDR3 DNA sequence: TGTGCCAGCAGTGAAGTGTGGGGGCAAGAGACCCAGTACTTC. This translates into CASSEVWGQETQYF.

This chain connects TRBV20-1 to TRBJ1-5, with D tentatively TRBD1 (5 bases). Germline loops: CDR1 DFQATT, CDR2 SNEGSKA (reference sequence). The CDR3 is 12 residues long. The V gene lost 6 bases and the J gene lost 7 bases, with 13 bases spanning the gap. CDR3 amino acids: CSAGVFGQPQHF. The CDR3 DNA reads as TGCAGTGCGGGGGTTTTCGGGCAGCCCCAGCATTTT.

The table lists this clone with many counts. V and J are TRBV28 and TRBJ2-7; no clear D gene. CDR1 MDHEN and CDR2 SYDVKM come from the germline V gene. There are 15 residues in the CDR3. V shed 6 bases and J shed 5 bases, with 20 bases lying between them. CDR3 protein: CASSLGLRPMNEQYF. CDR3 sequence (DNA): TGTGCCAGCAGCTTAGGGTTGCGGCCTATGAACGAGCAGTACTTC.

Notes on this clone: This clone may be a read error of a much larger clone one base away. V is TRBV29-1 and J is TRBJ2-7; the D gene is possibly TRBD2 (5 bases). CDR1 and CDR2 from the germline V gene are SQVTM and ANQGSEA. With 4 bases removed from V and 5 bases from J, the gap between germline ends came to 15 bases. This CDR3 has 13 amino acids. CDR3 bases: TGCAGCGTTGTAGTTATAGCGAGAGACGAGCAGTACTTC. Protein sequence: CSVVVIARDEQYF.

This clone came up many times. CDR3 in DNA: TGTGCCAGCACTACAGGGAACACTGAAGCTTTCTTT. This gives the protein CASTTGNTEAFF. The genes are TRBV2 and TRBJ1-1; tentative D call: TRBD1 (5 bases). Per the germline V gene, CDR1 is SNHLY and CDR2 is FYNNEI. Trimming took off 7 bases at V and 1 base at J, with 7 bases between the two ends. The CDR3 totals 12 residues.